One sample yielded the 5 T cell receptor beta chains listed below, sequenced in a study of T-cell reconstitution after alpha-beta-depleted transplantation in children. The TCRbeta library was prepared with unique molecular identifiers. One entry per CDR3 protein results from TCRdb running MiXCR on the PCR reads. There are 200,000 to 250,000 distinct CDR3 sequences in the sample; 9.5% to 13% occur only once, and over 25% lies in the top ten. This sample comprised PBMCs, obtained before TCRalphabeta/CD19-depleted stem cell transplant. These TCRs come from a child younger than two with acute myeloid leukemia, due to receive a stem cell transplant.

Many counts were recorded for this clonotype. CDR3 in DNA: TGTGCCAGCAGTTTAGGAGGCAGTGGTGGCTACACCTTC. Encoded protein: CASSLGGSGGYTF. The genes are TRBV12-3 or TRBV12-4 and TRBJ1-2; D is uncertain. V was shortened by 1 base and J by 7 bases, with 10 bases between the two germline ends. The CDR3 spans 13 residues.

Ten or more counts support this clonotype. CDR3 loop: CSVASGGFLDTQYF. CDR3 coding DNA: TGCAGCGTTGCCAGCGGGGGGTTCCTAGATACGCAGTATTTT. The rearrangement links TRBV29-1 to TRBJ2-3; TRBD2 matches 9 bases. CDR1 SQVTM and CDR2 ANQGSEA come from the germline V gene. The J segment lost 5 bases and the V segment lost 4 bases, leaving 7 bases of the junction unmatched. The CDR3 is made up of 14 amino acids.

The table lists this clonotype with many counts. The chain joins TRBV12-3 or TRBV12-4 to TRBJ1-1, with a tentative D call TRBD1 (5 bases). The CDR3 is 14 residues long. V lost 6 bases to trimming and J lost 2 bases, with 13 bases between them. DNA of the CDR3: TGTGCCAGCAGGCCGGGACTCCAAAACACTGAAGCTTTCTTT. Translated, it gives CASRPGLQNTEAFF.

This clonotype was seen repeatedly, ten times or more. The chain uses TRBV4-1 and TRBJ2-1; possible D gene TRBD1, 5 bases. V dropped 4 bases and J dropped 7 bases, with 8 bases sitting between them. CDR1 is MGHRA, CDR2 YSYEKL, per germline. This CDR3 comprises 12 residues. CDR3 sequence (DNA): TGCGCCAGCAGCCCCTCAGGGAATGAGCAGTTCTTC. The encoded protein is CASSPSGNEQFF.

In its sample, this clonotype was seen a few times. The rearrangement links TRBV28 to TRBJ1-2; 7 bases are shared with TRBD1. Germline CDR1 MDHEN, CDR2 SYDVKM. The CDR3 has 13 residues. Unmatched junction bases numbered 8, after V lost 8 bases and J lost 5 bases. The CDR3 spells CASRRGHRYGYTF. In DNA, the CDR3 is TGTGCCAGCCGGAGGGGGCATCGGTATGGCTACACCTTC.